This TCR beta chain was identified during a study of shared clonotypes between healthy human individuals. On the study more broadly: The plates for each donor numbered three CD4 naive, three CD4 memory, two CD8 naive and one CD8 memory.

Study donors comprised healthy, HIV-negative adults devoid of recent acute infection or vaccination. The V gene's germline CDR1 is SGHTA and CDR2 FQGNSA. The trim removed 5 bases at V and 2 bases at J, leaving 1 base unmatched. This CDR3 is built from 14 residues. In regard to this clone: What it recognizes is unknown. Different DNA sequences within this sample yield the same CDR3.

Sequencing was at deep level. The repertoire was sequenced with immunoSEQ multiplex PCR; TCRdb's copy has only in-frame clones and lacks some. The sample yields roughly 2.6 million clones, around 90% seen once. Notes on the study in general: Memory subsets generally showed smaller estimated richness than naive subsets did.

The material sequenced was naive CD4+ T cells sorted from blood. The subset was: CD45RA+ positively selected. The TCR was taken from a man in his late teens or twenties in good health. V usage is TRBV7-2 and J usage is TRBJ2-7, with 12 bases that match TRBD2. As DNA, the CDR3 is TGTGCCAGCAGCCCTAGCGGGAGGGCCTACGAGCAGTACTTC. Its protein is CASSPSGRAYEQYF. Full variable domain (rest looked up from reference TRBV7-2 and TRBJ2-7): GAGVSQSPSNKVTEKGKDVELRCDPISGHTALYWYRQSLGQGLEFLIYFQGNSAPDKSGLPSDRFSAERTGGSVSTLTIQRTQQEDSAVYLCASSPSGRAYEQYFGPGTRLTVT.